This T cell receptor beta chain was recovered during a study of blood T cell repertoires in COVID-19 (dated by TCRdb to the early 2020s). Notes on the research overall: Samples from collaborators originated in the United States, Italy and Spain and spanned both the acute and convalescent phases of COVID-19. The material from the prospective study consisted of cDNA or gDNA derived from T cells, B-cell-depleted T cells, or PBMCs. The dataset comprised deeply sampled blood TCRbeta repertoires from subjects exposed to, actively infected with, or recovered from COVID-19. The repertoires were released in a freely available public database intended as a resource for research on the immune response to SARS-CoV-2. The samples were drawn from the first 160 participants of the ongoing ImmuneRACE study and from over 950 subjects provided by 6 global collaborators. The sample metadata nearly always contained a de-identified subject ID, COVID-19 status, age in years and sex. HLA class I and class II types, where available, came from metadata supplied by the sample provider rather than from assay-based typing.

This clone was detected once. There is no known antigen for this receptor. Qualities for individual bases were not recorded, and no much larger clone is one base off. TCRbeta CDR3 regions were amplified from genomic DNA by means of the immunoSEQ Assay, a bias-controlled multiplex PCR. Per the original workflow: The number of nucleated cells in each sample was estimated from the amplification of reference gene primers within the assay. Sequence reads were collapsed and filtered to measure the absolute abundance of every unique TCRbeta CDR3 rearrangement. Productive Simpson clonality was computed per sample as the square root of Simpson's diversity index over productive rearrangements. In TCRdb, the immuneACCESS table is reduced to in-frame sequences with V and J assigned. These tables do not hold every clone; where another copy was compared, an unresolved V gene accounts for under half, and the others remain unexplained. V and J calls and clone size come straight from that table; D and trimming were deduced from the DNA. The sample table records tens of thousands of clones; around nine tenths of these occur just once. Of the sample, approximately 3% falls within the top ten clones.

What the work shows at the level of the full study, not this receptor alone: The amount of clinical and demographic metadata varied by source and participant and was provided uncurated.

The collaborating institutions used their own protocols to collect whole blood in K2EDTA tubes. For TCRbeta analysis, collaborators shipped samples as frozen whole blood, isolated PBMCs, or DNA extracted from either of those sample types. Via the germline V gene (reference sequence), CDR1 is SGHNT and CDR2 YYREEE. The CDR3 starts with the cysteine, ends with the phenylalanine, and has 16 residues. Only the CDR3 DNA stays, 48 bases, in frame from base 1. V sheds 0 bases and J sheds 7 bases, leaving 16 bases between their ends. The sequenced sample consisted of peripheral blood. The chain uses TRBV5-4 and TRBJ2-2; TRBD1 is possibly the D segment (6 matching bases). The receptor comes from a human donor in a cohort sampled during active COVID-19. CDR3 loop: CASSLAARGTGGELFF. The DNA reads TGTGCCAGCAGCTTGGCCGCCAGGGGAACTGGCGGGGAGCTGTTTTTT.